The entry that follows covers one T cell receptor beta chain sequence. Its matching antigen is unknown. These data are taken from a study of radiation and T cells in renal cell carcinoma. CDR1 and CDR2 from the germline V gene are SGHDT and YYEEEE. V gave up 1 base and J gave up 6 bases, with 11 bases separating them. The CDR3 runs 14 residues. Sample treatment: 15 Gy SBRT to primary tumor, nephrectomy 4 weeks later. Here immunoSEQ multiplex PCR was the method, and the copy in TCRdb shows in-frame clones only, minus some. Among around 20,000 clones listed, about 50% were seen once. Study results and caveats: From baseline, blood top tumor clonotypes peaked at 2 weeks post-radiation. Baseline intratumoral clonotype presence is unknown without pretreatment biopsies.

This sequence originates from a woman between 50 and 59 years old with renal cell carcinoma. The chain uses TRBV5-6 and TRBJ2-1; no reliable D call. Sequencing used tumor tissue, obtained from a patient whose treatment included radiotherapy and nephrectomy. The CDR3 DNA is TGTGCCAGCAGCTTGTTAATCCAGTCCAATGAGCAGTTCTTC. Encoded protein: CASSLLIQSNEQFF.